This entry lists 3 T cell receptor beta chains sequenced from one sample in a study of neurological immune-mediated disorders (dated by TCRdb to about 2019). The protocol used for the library was 5' RACE. Instrument used: Illumina HiSeq 2500. TCRdb redid the processing of the public reads, applying fastp at Q25 and MiXCR, and retained in-frame beta chains. For every CDR3 protein sequence, its rows merge into one entry that carries the most common genes and DNA. This sample holds roughly 62,000 distinct CDR3 sequences; around 10% were observed only once. The ten largest clones take up around 1.9% of the sample. The sequenced sample consisted of PBMCs. These receptors all stem from a man aged 55 to 70 in good health.

This clonotype was recorded many times. V gene TRBV29-1 combines with J gene TRBJ1-5; D gene ambiguous. Germline V CDR1 and CDR2: SQVTM, ANQGSEA. Trimming took off 7 bases at V and 4 bases at J, with 11 bases between the two ends. The CDR3 runs to 12 residues. The CDR3 coding sequence is TGCAGCGCCTCGGGTCCGAATCAGCCCCAGCATTTT. This gives the protein CSASGPNQPQHF.

V and J are TRBV20-1 and TRBJ1-1; no clear D. Germline loops: CDR1 DFQATT, CDR2 SNEGSKA (reference sequence). This CDR3 has 11 amino acids. V was trimmed by 1 base and J by 8 bases, leaving 8 bases between them. The CDR3 region has the DNA TGCAGTGCTAGAGGTTCTTTGGAAGCTTTCTTT. It yields the protein CSARGSLEAFF.

This clonotype has ten or more counts. V is TRBV15 and J is TRBJ1-3, with 7 bases aligning to TRBD1. Germline lookup yields CDR1 LNHNV and CDR2 YYDKDF (reference sequence). The CDR3 sequence is 15 residues long. Losses at the gene ends were 1 base for V and 2 bases for J; bases not matched to a gene: 2. CDR3 sequence (DNA): TGTGCCACCAGCAGAGGACAGGGCCCTGGAAACACCATATATTTT. Encoded protein: CATSRGQGPGNTIYF. The whole variable domain, filled in from reference TRBV15 and TRBJ1-3, reads DAMVIQNPRYQVTQFGKPVTLSCSQTLNHNVMYWYQQKSSQAPKLLFHYYDKDFNNEADTPDNFQSRRPNTSFCFLDIRSPGLGDTAMYLCATSRGQGPGNTIYFGEGSWLTVV.